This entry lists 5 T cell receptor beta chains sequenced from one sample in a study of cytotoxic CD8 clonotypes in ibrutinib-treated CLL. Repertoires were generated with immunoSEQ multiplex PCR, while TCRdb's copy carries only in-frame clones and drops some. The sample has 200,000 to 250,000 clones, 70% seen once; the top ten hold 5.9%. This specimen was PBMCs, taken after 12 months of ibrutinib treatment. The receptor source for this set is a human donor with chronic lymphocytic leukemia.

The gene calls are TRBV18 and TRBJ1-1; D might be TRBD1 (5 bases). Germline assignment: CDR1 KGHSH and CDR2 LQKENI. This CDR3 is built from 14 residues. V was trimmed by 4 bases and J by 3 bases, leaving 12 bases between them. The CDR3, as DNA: TGTGCCAGCTCACGATCCGGGACGGACACTGAAGCTTTCTTT. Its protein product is CASSRSGTDTEAFF.

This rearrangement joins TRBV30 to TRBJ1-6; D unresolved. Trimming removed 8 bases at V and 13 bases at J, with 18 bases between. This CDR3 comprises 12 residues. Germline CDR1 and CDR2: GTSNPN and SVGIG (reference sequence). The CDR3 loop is CAGHRSGKPLHF. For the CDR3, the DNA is TGTGCCGGGCACCGAAGTGGAAAGCCCCTCCACTTT.

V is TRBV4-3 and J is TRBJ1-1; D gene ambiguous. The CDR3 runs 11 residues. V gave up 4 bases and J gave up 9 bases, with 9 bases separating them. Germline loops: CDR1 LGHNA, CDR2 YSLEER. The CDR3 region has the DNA TGCGCCAGCAGCCTCGGAGGCCAAGCTTTCTTT. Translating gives CASSLGGQAFF.

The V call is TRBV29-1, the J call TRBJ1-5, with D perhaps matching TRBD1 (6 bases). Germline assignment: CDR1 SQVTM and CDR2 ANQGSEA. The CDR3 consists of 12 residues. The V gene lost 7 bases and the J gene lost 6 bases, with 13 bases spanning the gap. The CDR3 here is CSAHRVGQPQHF. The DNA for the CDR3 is TGCAGCGCCCACAGGGTGGGTCAGCCCCAGCATTTT.

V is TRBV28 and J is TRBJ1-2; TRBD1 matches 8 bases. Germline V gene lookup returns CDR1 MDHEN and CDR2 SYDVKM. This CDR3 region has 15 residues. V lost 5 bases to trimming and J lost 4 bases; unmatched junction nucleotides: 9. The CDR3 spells CASSLPTGTGYGYTF. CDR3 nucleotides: TGTGCCAGCAGTCTACCCACCGGGACAGGCTATGGCTACACCTTC.